The T cell receptor (beta chain) described here comes from a study of T cells expressing NK-cell markers. Study-level information: Repertoire data for TCR beta were derived from sorted T cells (CD3+CD56+NKG2C+, CD3+CD56+NKG2C- and CD3+CD56-NKG2C+). Sequencing covered eight donors, seven HCMV-seropositive and one seronegative. Findings of the study overall: Topping the CD3+CD56-NKG2C+ fraction as well were these clonotypes, in several donors. Roughly six donors showed dominant NKG2C+ clonotypes comprising about 1.0-7.0% of their CD8+ T cells.

Of note for this clonotype: The antigen is not known.

Using the 5' RACE reads, TCRdb records one entry per CDR3 protein without DNA. In all, the sample yields some 600,000 distinct CDR3 sequences. The specimen sequenced was blood T cells: a sorted CD56 or NKG2C T cell subset, CD4+ or CD8+ T cells, or bulk PBMC T cells (not recorded which). The TCR originated in a man younger than 35 in good health.

This CDR3 is CSGGLAGGEQFF. The rearrangement joins TRBV29-1 to TRBJ2-1; there is no DNA to check the TCRdb D call of TRBD2. This CDR3 is built from 12 residues. Per the germline V gene, CDR1 is SQVTM and CDR2 is ANQGSEA.